What follows is one T cell receptor beta chain and its context. Its antigen remains unidentified. V was pared by 1 base and J by 6 bases, with 7 bases of the junction left unmatched. Germline V CDR1 and CDR2: MGHRA, YSYEKL. This CDR3 is 15 amino acids long. The entry originates in a study of cytomegalovirus exposure and HLA in healthy donors. On the study more broadly: Inside one of the first data releases sat some 93 million unique TCRs taken from HLA-typed donors. Findings and limits, study-wide: Among the CMV-associated chains, three were confirmed in vitro as specific for CMV antigens.

13 Jbeta primers and 60 Vbeta primers were used for the PCR. Generated by immunoSEQ multiplex PCR, the TCRdb table keeps only in-frame clones and is missing some. The table shows about 190,000 clones, with about 88% occurring only once. The sequence came from a woman in her 30s in good health and CMV-seronegative. The sample comprised PBMCs. The chain is built from TRBV4-1 and TRBJ1-1; 8 bases match TRBD1. The CDR3 DNA follows: TGCGCCAGCAGCCAAGGAGTAGACAGGGGCGCTGAAGCTTTCTTT. Translation: CASSQGVDRGAEAFF.